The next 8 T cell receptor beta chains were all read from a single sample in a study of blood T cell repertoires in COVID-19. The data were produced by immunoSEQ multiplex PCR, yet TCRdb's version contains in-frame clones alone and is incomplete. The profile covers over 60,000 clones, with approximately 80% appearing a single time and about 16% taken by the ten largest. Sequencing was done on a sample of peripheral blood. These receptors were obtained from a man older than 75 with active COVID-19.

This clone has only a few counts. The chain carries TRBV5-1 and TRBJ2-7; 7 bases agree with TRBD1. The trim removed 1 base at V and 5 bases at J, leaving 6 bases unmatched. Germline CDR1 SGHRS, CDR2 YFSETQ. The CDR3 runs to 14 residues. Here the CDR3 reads CASSLPQGDNEQYF. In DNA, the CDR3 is TGCGCCAGCAGCTTGCCCCAGGGGGACAACGAGCAGTACTTC.

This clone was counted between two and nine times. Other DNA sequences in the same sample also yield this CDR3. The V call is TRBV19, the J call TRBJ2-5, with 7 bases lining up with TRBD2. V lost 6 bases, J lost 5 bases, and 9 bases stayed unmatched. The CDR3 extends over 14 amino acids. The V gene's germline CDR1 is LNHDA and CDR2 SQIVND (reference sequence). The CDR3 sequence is CASRGRAGGETQYF. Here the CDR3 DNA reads TGTGCCAGTAGGGGACGGGCCGGGGGGGAGACCCAGTACTTC.

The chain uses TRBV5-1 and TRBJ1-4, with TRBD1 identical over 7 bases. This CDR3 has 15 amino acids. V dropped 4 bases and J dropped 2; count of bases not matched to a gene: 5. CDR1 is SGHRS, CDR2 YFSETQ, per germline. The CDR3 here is CASSGPQGTNEKLFF. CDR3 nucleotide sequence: TGCGCCAGCAGCGGGCCACAGGGGACTAATGAAAAACTGTTTTTT.

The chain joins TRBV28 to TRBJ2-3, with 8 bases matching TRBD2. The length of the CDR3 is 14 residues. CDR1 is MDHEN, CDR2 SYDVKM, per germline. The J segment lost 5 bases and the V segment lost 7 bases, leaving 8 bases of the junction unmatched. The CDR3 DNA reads TGTGCCAGCACTTCAGCGGGAGCGGGAGATACGCAGTATTTT. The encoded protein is CASTSAGAGDTQYF.

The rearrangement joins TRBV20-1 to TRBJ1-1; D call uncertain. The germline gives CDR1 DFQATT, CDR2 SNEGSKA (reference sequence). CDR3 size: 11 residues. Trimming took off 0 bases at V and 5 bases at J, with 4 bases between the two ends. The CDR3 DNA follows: TGCAGTGCTAGAGATCAAACTGAAGCTTTCTTT. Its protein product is CSARDQTEAFF.

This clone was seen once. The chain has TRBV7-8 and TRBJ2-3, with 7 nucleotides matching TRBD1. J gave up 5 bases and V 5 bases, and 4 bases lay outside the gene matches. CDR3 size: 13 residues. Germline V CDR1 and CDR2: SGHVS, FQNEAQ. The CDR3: CASSRGPQDTQYF. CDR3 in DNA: TGTGCCAGCAGCAGGGGGCCACAAGATACGCAGTATTTT.

The CDR3 coding sequence is TGTGCCAGCAGTTATGCTAGCGGGAGATCCCTCGAGGACATTCAGTACTTC. Residues: CASSYASGRSLEDIQYF. J is TRBJ2-4 and V is TRBV6-2 or TRBV6-3, with 10 positions matching TRBD2. The V segment lost 3 bases and the J segment 8 bases; nucleotides outside the gene matches: 13. Germline lookup yields CDR1 MNHEY and CDR2 SVGEGT. The CDR3 totals 17 residues.

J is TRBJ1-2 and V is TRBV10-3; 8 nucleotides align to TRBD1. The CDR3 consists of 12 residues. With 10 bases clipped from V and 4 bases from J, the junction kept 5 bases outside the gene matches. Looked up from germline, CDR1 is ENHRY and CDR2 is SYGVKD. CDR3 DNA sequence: TGTGCCACCGGACAGGGTGCCTATGGCTACACCTTC. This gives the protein CATGQGAYGYTF.